The 27 T cell receptor beta chains below were found in one sample sequenced in a study of cytomegalovirus exposure and HLA in healthy donors. With 60 Vbeta and 13 Jbeta primers, the PCR was carried out. Assay used: immunoSEQ multiplex PCR; TCRdb lists only in-frame clones, some missing. The table records around 88,000 clones, around 74% of them present only once. The specimen sequenced was PBMCs. These receptors were collected from a man over 45 in good health and CMV-seropositive.

The chain is built from TRBV19 and TRBJ1-5, with no clear D. Per germline, CDR1 LNHDA and CDR2 SQIVND (reference sequence). The CDR3 runs 13 residues. V was trimmed by 7 bases and J by 7 bases, leaving 14 bases between them. CDR3 DNA sequence: TGTGCCAGTAATCGAGGGCTTGAGCAGCCCCAGCATTTT. Its translation: CASNRGLEQPQHF.

The gene calls are TRBV20-1 and TRBJ2-1, with a weak D call TRBD2 (6 bases). Germline assignment: CDR1 DFQATT and CDR2 SNEGSKA (reference sequence). Trimming pared 6 bases from V and 7 bases from J, leaving 10 bases between. This CDR3 is built from 11 residues. The CDR3 here is CSASRGNEQFF. The CDR3 DNA reads as TGCAGTGCGAGCCGGGGGAATGAGCAGTTCTTC.

The chain joins TRBV9 to TRBJ1-1; TRBD1 agrees at 9 bases. This CDR3 comprises 15 residues. CDR1 SGDLS and CDR2 YYNGEE come from the germline V gene. Losses at the gene ends were 0 bases for V and 4 bases for J; bases not matched to a gene: 4. The CDR3 sequence is CASSVEGQGITEAFF. CDR3 nucleotide sequence: TGTGCCAGCAGCGTAGAGGGACAGGGCATCACTGAAGCTTTCTTT. The whole variable domain, filled in from reference TRBV9 and TRBJ1-1, reads DSGVTQTPKHLITATGQRVTLRCSPRSGDLSVYWYQQSLDQGLQFLIQYYNGEERAKGNILERFSAQQFPDLHSELNLSSLELGDSALYFCASSVEGQGITEAFFGQGTRLTVV.

The chain carries TRBV6-1 and TRBJ2-2, with 8 bases lining up with TRBD1. This CDR3 contains 15 residues. CDR1 MNHNS and CDR2 SASEGT come from the germline V gene. J gave up 1 base and V 5 bases, and 3 bases lay outside the gene matches. The CDR3 reads CASSLDRGNTGELFF. The CDR3 nucleotides are TGTGCCAGCAGTCTAGACAGGGGGAACACCGGGGAGCTGTTTTTT.

The chain's CDR3 is CASTWGGEAFF. DNA for the CDR3: TGTGCCAGCACCTGGGGAGGTGAAGCTTTCTTT. The rearrangement links TRBV27 to TRBJ1-1; D gene uncertain. CDR1 and CDR2 (germline): MNHEY, SMNVEV (reference sequence). The ends were cut back, 7 bases at V and 7 bases at J, with 10 bases in the middle. The CDR3 is 11 residues long.

This clone was detected only a few times. The chain is built from TRBV10-3 and TRBJ2-5; TRBD2 matches 12 bases. CDR1 ENHRY and CDR2 SYGVKD come from the germline V gene. V lost 10 bases, J lost 1 base, and 16 bases stayed unmatched. This CDR3 is 18 amino acids long. The CDR3 here is CATALAGGPATRQETQYF. The CDR3 nucleotides read TGTGCCACGGCTCTAGCGGGGGGGCCCGCTACCCGCCAAGAGACCCAGTACTTC.

A single count supports this clone. J is TRBJ1-6 and V is TRBV30, with D perhaps matching TRBD1 (5 bases). The V end lost 4 bases, the J end lost 0 bases, and 10 bases lay between the germline ends. The germline CDR1 and CDR2 sequences are GTSNPN and SVGIG (reference sequence). This CDR3 spans 15 amino acids. The CDR3 reads CAWMGLSSYNSPLHF. The CDR3 DNA reads as TGTGCCTGGATGGGGCTGAGCTCCTATAATTCACCCCTCCACTTT.

The chain links TRBV5-1 to TRBJ2-1; 11 nucleotides match TRBD1. The CDR3 consists of 14 residues. Germline loops: CDR1 SGHRS, CDR2 YFSETQ. V was clipped by 3 bases and J by 9 bases; unmatched bases: 5. CDR3 loop: CASSSRTGGPEQFF. CDR3 DNA sequence: TGCGCCAGCAGCTCACGGACAGGGGGCCCTGAGCAGTTCTTC.

The chain combines TRBV4-2 with TRBJ2-1, with TRBD2 matching 10 bases. CDR1 LGHNA and CDR2 YNFKEQ come from the germline V gene. The CDR3 totals 15 residues. V shed 3 bases and J 8 bases; nucleotides not matched to a gene: 7. CDR3 sequence: CASSQTAGGPDEQFF. CDR3 DNA: TGTGCCAGCAGCCAGACAGCGGGGGGGCCCGATGAGCAGTTCTTC.

The chain joins TRBV11-2 to TRBJ2-5; D may be TRBD1 (5 bases). The DNA end favors TRBJ2-7, so the J call may be wrong. CDR1 and CDR2 (germline): SGHAT, FQNNGV. This CDR3 has 15 amino acids. The CDR3 DNA is TGTGCCAGCAGCTTTTATGAGGACACCTCCTACGAGCAGTACTTC. Translation: CASSFYEDTSYEQYF.

The chain couples TRBV5-6 to TRBJ2-7; unclear D gene. V was shortened by 1 base and J by 6 bases, with 5 bases between the two germline ends. The CDR3 consists of 11 residues. Germline values: CDR1 SGHDT, CDR2 YYEEEE. The CDR3 DNA reads as TGTGCCAGCAGCTTGCTGAGCGAGCAGTACTTC. This sequence encodes CASSLLSEQYF.

About this clone itself: The junction does not match germline at one end; this may be a read error. This CDR3 reads CSSSLAGQGLNTEAFF. In nucleotides, the CDR3 is TGTTCCAGCAGCTTAGCCGGACAGGGACTGAACACTGAAGCTTTCTTT. This sequence joins TRBV7-9 and TRBJ1-1; 8 positions match TRBD1. Germline values: CDR1 SEHNR, CDR2 FQNEAQ (reference sequence). The CDR3 covers 16 residues.

The chain employs TRBV9 and TRBJ1-1, with 7 bases matching TRBD1. J was trimmed by 0 bases and V by 2 bases; bases with no gene match: 1. Germline CDR1 SGDLS, CDR2 YYNGEE. The CDR3 has 14 amino acids. The DNA for the CDR3 is TGTGCCAGCAGCGTTGACAGGGTGAACACTGAAGCTTTCTTT. Amino acid sequence: CASSVDRVNTEAFF.

The genes are TRBV4-3 and TRBJ2-3; D is unresolved. This CDR3 has 13 residues. V shed 0 bases and J shed 5 bases, with 6 bases lying between them. Germline V gene sequence: CDR1 LGHNA, CDR2 YSLEER. The CDR3 sequence: CASSQDSEDTQYF. The CDR3 DNA is TGCGCCAGCAGCCAAGATAGTGAAGATACGCAGTATTTT.

The CDR3 DNA follows: TGTGCCAGTAGTACGGAAGAGACCCAGTACTTC. Protein: CASSTEETQYF. This chain connects TRBV19 to TRBJ2-5, with unresolved D. Trimming removed 4 bases at V and 3 bases at J, with 3 bases between. Germline V gene data show CDR1 as LNHDA and CDR2 as SQIVND (reference sequence). The CDR3 extends over 11 amino acids.

V gene TRBV2 combines with J gene TRBJ2-1, with 7 bases that match TRBD1. V shed 8 bases and J 6 bases; nucleotides not matched to a gene: 13. The CDR3 has 15 residues. Per the germline V gene, CDR1 is SNHLY and CDR2 is FYNNEI. For the CDR3, the DNA is TGTGCCAGCGCGAACCAAGGGGGCCTCGGCAATGAGCAGTTCTTC. Protein: CASANQGGLGNEQFF. The entire variable domain, with the rest obtained from reference TRBV2 and TRBJ2-1, is as follows: EPEVTQTPSHQVTQMGQEVILRCVPISNHLYFYWYRQILGQKVEFLVSFYNNEISEKSEIFDDQFSVERPDGSNFTLKIRSTKLEDSAMYFCASANQGGLGNEQFFGPGTRLTVL.

This chain connects TRBV14 to TRBJ1-1; 7 bases fit TRBD1. There are 16 residues in the CDR3. V trimming: 4 bases; J trimming: 4 bases; junction bases outside the gene matches: 12. The germline CDR1 and CDR2 sequences are SGHDN and FVKESK. DNA for the CDR3: TGTGCCAGCAGCCCTCGACTTCGAGGGGGCGTCACTGAAGCTTTCTTT. Encoded protein: CASSPRLRGGVTEAFF.

This rearrangement joins TRBV6-1 to TRBJ1-5; 8 bases are shared with TRBD1. Unmatched junction bases numbered 8, after V lost 3 bases and J lost 7 bases. The CDR3 is 15 amino acids. Germline V gene sequence: CDR1 MNHNS, CDR2 SASEGT. The CDR3 nucleotides are TGTGCCAGCAGTGAGAGGGAAACAGGGGGGCAGCCCCAGCATTTT. It translates to CASSERETGGQPQHF.

The rearrangement uses TRBV30 and TRBJ1-4; D not certain. V shed 3 bases and J shed 8 bases, with 19 bases lying between them. The CDR3 contains 15 residues. From germline, CDR1 is GTSNPN and CDR2 SVGIG (reference sequence). The CDR3 protein is CAWREGGMMPEKLFF. DNA of the CDR3: TGTGCCTGGAGGGAGGGAGGGATGATGCCCGAAAAACTGTTTTTT.

This clone was counted a few times. This chain links TRBV7-2 with TRBJ1-6; D possibly corresponds to TRBD1 (6 bases). The CDR3 sequence is 16 residues long. The V and J ends lost 5 bases and 9 bases respectively, with 20 bases between them. The germline V gene encodes CDR1 SGHTA and CDR2 FQGNSA. The CDR3 here is CASSPHRVGYGSPLHF. The CDR3 DNA is TGTGCCAGCAGCCCGCACAGGGTCGGGTACGGTTCACCCCTCCACTTT. The full variable domain, with the rest looked up from reference TRBV7-2 and TRBJ1-6, is GAGVSQSPSNKVTEKGKDVELRCDPISGHTALYWYRQSLGQGLEFLIYFQGNSAPDKSGLPSDRFSAERTGGSVSTLTIQRTQQEDSAVYLCASSPHRVGYGSPLHFGNGTRLTVT.

This clone was seen a handful of times. V and J are TRBV27 and TRBJ1-2; D is ambiguous. Germline V lookup: CDR1 MNHEY, CDR2 SMNVEV (reference sequence). V was clipped by 2 bases and J by 8 bases, with 6 bases between them. CDR3 length: 11 amino acids. This chain's CDR3 is CASSLSRGYTF. DNA for the CDR3: TGTGCCAGCAGTTTAAGTCGGGGCTACACCTTC.

The chain couples TRBV5-4 to TRBJ2-1; D is undetermined. Per germline, CDR1 SGHNT and CDR2 YYREEE (reference sequence). V dropped 0 bases and J dropped 9 bases, with 7 bases sitting between them. This CDR3 has 12 residues. CDR3 nucleotide sequence: TGTGCCAGCAGCTTGGCCCACATTGAGCAGTTCTTC. It translates to CASSLAHIEQFF.

V gene TRBV10-3 combines with J gene TRBJ2-2; D remains unclear. Per germline, CDR1 ENHRY and CDR2 SYGVKD. Deletions cut 0 bases from V and 4 bases from J, with 12 bases between. The CDR3 consists of 16 residues. CDR3 bases: TGTGCCATCAGTGAGTCTGGGTGGGCGAGCACCGGGGAGCTGTTTTTT. This translates into CAISESGWASTGELFF.

The chain is built from TRBV19 and TRBJ1-3, with no clear D. With 6 bases removed from V and 2 bases from J, the gap between germline ends came to 14 bases. From germline, CDR1 is LNHDA and CDR2 SQIVND (reference sequence). There are 15 residues in the CDR3. CDR3 loop: CASRTGIGPGNTIYF. The DNA of the CDR3 is TGTGCCAGTAGGACCGGGATAGGGCCTGGAAACACCATATATTTT.

This clone occurred a few times. The chain couples TRBV5-6 to TRBJ1-5; 7 bases are shared with TRBD1. In germline, CDR1 is SGHDT, CDR2 YYEEEE. The CDR3 is 17 residues long. With V trimmed by 4 bases and J by 2 bases, 12 bases remained unmatched. The CDR3 DNA is TGTGCCAGCAGCGAAGCAACAGGGGTTCGTGGCAATCAGCCCCAGCATTTT. It specifies CASSEATGVRGNQPQHF.

J is TRBJ2-1 and V is TRBV7-2; tentatively, D is TRBD1 (5 bases). V dropped 4 bases and J dropped 6 bases, with 16 bases sitting between them. Germline V gene sequence: CDR1 SGHTA, CDR2 FQGNSA. The CDR3 loop spans 15 amino acids. The CDR3 bases are TGTGCCAGCAGCTCCGATGTGGGGCTATTCAATGAGCAGTTCTTC. This sequence encodes CASSSDVGLFNEQFF.

The table lists this clone with a few counts. The chain carries TRBV5-1 and TRBJ1-4; tentatively, D is TRBD1 (6 bases). With 0 bases removed from V and 8 bases from J, the gap between germline ends came to 14 bases. This CDR3 is 15 amino acids long. The germline CDR1 and CDR2 sequences are SGHRS and YFSETQ. The CDR3 DNA is TGCGCCAGCAGCTTGGGGACAGCCCATTCCGAAAAACTGTTTTTT. This gives the protein CASSLGTAHSEKLFF. Complete variable domain (other parts from reference TRBV5-1 and TRBJ1-4): KAGVTQTPRYLIKTRGQQVTLSCSPISGHRSVSWYQQTPGQGLQFLFEYFSETQRNKGNFPGRFSGRQFSNSRSEMNVSTLELGDSALYLCASSLGTAHSEKLFFGSGTQLSVL.